This TCR beta chain emerged from a study of blood T cell repertoires in COVID-19 (dated by TCRdb to about 2020). About the full investigation: The collaborator samples originated in the United States, Italy and Spain and spanned the acute and convalescent phases of COVID-19. Where available, HLA class I and class II types were taken from metadata supplied by the sample provider and were not determined by assay-based typing. A freely available public database, intended as a resource for researchers studying the immune response to SARS-CoV-2, is where the repertoires were released. The material from the prospective study consisted of cDNA or gDNA derived from T cells, B-cell-depleted T cells, or PBMCs. Samples were obtained from the ongoing ImmuneRACE study (first 160 participants) and from over 1,000 subjects provided by 6 global collaborators. The dataset comprised deeply sampled blood TCRbeta repertoires from subjects exposed to, actively infected with, or recovered from COVID-19. Sample metadata almost always included a de-identified subject ID, COVID-19 status, age in years and sex. Findings and caveats that apply to the study as a whole: How much clinical and demographic metadata was included differed by source and by participant, and the metadata was provided uncurated.

TCRbeta CDR3 regions were amplified from genomic DNA using the immunoSEQ Assay, a bias-controlled multiplex PCR. Per the original workflow: The number of nucleated cells in each sample was estimated by amplification of reference gene primers within the assay. Sequence reads were collapsed and filtered to measure the absolute abundance of every unique TCRbeta CDR3 rearrangement. For each sample, productive Simpson clonality was calculated as the square root of Simpson's diversity index across productive rearrangements. TCRdb holds this immuneACCESS table with in-frame rearrangements only. Some clones are missing; in checked studies, unresolved V genes explain under half, and the rest has no known cause. V and J calls and clone size are copied from that table; D and trimming were computed from the DNA. The sample table shows 60,000 to 85,000 clones, and nearly 90% are seen once. Jointly, the top ten make up around 4.9% of the sample.

The CDR3 sequence holds 16 residues, the cysteine and phenylalanine included. Only the CDR3 region is kept as DNA, spanning 48 bases read in frame from base 1. Based on the germline V gene, the CDR1 and CDR2 sequences are SGDLS and YYNGEE. Trimming takes 3 bases off V and 3 bases off J; junction bases not matched to a gene: 8. A word on this clone: Its recognized antigen is unknown. No per-base quality is available; no much larger clone lies one base away.

Collaborating institutions collected whole blood in K2EDTA tubes following their own protocols. For TCRbeta analysis, collaborators shipped samples in one of three forms: frozen whole blood, isolated PBMCs, or DNA extracted from either of those sample types. The sequence was collected from a woman aged 50 to 60 with active COVID-19. Material: peripheral blood. The V gene is TRBV9 and the J gene is TRBJ2-7; 11 bases in the junction line up with TRBD2. The DNA sequence is as follows: TGTGCCAGCAGCGGCTCTACCGGGACTAGCGGCTACGAGCAGTACTTC. The encoded protein is CASSGSTGTSGYEQYF. Extended through the reference TRBV9 and TRBJ2-7 proteins, this CDR3 yields the full variable domain: DSGVTQTPKHLITATGQRVTLRCSPRSGDLSVYWYQQSLDQGLQFLIQYYNGEERAKGNILERFSAQQFPDLHSELNLSSLELGDSALYFCASSGSTGTSGYEQYFGPGTRLTVT.